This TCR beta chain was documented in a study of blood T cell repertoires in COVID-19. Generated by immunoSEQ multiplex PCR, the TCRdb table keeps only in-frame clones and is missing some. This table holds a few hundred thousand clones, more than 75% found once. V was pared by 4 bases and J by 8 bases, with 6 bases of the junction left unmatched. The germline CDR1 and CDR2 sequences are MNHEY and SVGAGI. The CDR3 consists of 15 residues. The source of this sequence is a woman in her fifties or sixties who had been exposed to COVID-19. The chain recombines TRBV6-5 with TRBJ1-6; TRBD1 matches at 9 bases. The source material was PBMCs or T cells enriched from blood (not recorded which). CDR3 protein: CASSSYRGPYSPLHF. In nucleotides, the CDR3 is TGTGCCAGCAGTTCTTACAGGGGGCCGTATTCACCCCTCCACTTT.